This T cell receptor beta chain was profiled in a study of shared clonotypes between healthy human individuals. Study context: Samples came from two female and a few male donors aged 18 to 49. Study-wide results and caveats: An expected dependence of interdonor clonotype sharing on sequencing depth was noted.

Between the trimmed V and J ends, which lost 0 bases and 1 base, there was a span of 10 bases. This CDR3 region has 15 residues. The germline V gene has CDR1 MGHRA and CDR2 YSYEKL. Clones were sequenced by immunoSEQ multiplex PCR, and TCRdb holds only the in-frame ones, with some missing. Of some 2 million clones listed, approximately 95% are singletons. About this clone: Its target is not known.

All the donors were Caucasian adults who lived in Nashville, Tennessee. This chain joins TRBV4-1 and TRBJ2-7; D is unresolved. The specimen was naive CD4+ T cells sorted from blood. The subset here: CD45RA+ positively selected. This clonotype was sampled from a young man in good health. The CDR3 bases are TGCGCCAGCAGCCAAGATATAGAGTTTTCCTACGAGCAGTACTTC. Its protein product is CASSQDIEFSYEQYF.